The clone carrying this T cell receptor beta chain showed up just a few times. Antigen specificity is unknown. These data are taken from a study of beta chain features in type 1 diabetes. The isolated RNA, all of it, was reverse transcribed, so expressed TCRB transcripts were what got sequenced. Libraries were prepared by immunoSEQ multiplex PCR; TCRdb keeps only in-frame clonotypes and omits some of them. Here the sample spans some 150,000 clones, roughly a tenth being singletons. General study results and limits: Patients showed naive, central memory and Treg TCRB repertoires that appeared more similar than those of healthy donors. The study found fewer insertions and more deletions at VDJ junctions in type 1 diabetes patients. For TCRB rearrangement, an influence of HLA type remained unresolved here.

Germline V gives CDR1 LGHNA, CDR2 YNFKEQ. The CDR3 consists of 17 residues. Trimming pared 3 bases from V and 0 bases from J, leaving 12 bases between. The clonotype originates from a man aged 18 to 30 in good health. The sample was central memory CD4+ T cells from blood. The rearrangement links TRBV4-2 to TRBJ2-6, with D unresolved. CDR3 nucleotides: TGTGCCAGCAGCCAGACTTCAATTTACTCTGGGGCCAACGTCCTGACTTTC. Encoded protein: CASSQTSIYSGANVLTF.